The 29 T cell receptor beta chains given below trace back to one sample, sequenced in a study of response to subunit inactivated influenza vaccine. TCRdb redid the calling of the RT-PCR reads with MiXCR, one entry per CDR3 protein. The table records about 650,000 distinct CDR3 sequences, less than 20% of them present only once. The sequencing used PBMCs from blood, collected 12 days after vaccination. These receptors were collected from a man aged 50 to 60 who received an inactivated influenza vaccine.

This clonotype was seen only a few times. This chain joins TRBV20-1 and TRBJ1-2; 10 bases are shared with TRBD1. After removal of 7 bases from V and 7 bases from J, the junction contained 12 bases not matched to a gene. CDR3 length equals 14 residues. CDR1 is DFQATT and CDR2 is SNEGSKA in the germline V gene (reference sequence). This CDR3 is CSVGTGDRGSGYTF. The CDR3, as DNA: TGCAGTGTCGGGACCGGGGACAGGGGAAGTGGCTACACCTTC.

The chain joins TRBV5-1 to TRBJ1-1; tentative D call: TRBD1 (6 bases). V lost 0 bases, J lost 0 bases, and 9 bases lay in between. Germline CDR1 and CDR2: SGHRS and YFSETQ. CDR3 length equals 15 residues. The CDR3 spells CASSLERQVNTEAFF. In DNA, the CDR3 is TGCGCCAGCAGCTTGGAAAGACAGGTGAACACTGAAGCTTTCTTT.

This clonotype was detected a few times. The chain couples TRBV29-1 to TRBJ2-7, with 10 bases lining up with TRBD2. V was pared by 4 bases and J by 5 bases, with 8 bases of the junction left unmatched. The CDR3 is 14 residues long. Germline values: CDR1 SQVTM, CDR2 ANQGSEA. CDR3 protein: CSVAGLAGDDEQYF. The CDR3 nucleotides are TGCAGCGTTGCTGGGCTAGCGGGAGACGACGAGCAGTACTTC.

In this sample, this clonotype turned up a few times. CDR3 residues: CASSAGLGLYNEQFF. In DNA form, the CDR3 reads TGTGCCAGCAGCGCGGGGTTGGGTCTTTACAATGAGCAGTTCTTC. The genes are TRBV9 and TRBJ2-1; D is perhaps TRBD2 (5 bases). This CDR3 contains 15 residues. CDR1 SGDLS and CDR2 YYNGEE come from the germline V gene. V shed 3 bases and J shed 4 bases, with 14 bases lying between them.

This clonotype appeared a few times. The chain is built from TRBV24-1 and TRBJ2-5; D might be TRBD2 (6 bases). The CDR3 sequence is 13 residues long. Germline loops: CDR1 KGHDR, CDR2 SFDVKD. With 7 bases removed from V and 5 bases from J, the gap between germline ends came to 13 bases. CDR3 nucleotides: TGTGCCACCAGGTCGGGAGCTGGGGAGACCCAGTACTTC. Amino acid sequence: CATRSGAGETQYF.

This clonotype was seen a handful of times. The chain couples TRBV4-3 to TRBJ2-1; possible D gene TRBD2, 5 bases. V gave up 0 bases and J gave up 4 bases, with 10 bases separating them. This CDR3 contains 15 residues. Per germline, CDR1 LGHNA and CDR2 YSLEER. The CDR3 coding sequence is TGCGCCAGCAGCCAAGACGGAGGTGAATACAATGAGCAGTTCTTC. It yields the protein CASSQDGGEYNEQFF.

This clonotype was seen a handful of times. V is TRBV21-1 and J is TRBJ1-3; TRBD1 is the table's D call, not checked against the DNA. TRBV21-1 is termed a pseudogene. The CDR3 runs to 15 residues. CDR3 DNA: TGTGCCAGCGAGGGGGTGTTTACGGCTGGAAACACCATATATTTT. Residues: CASEGVFTAGNTIYF.

The J gene is TRBJ1-5, the V gene TRBV7-2; no reliable D call. This CDR3 is 15 amino acids long. The germline V gene has CDR1 SGHTA and CDR2 FQGNSA. The V end was cut by 5 bases, the J end by 2 bases, with 13 bases between. CDR3 protein: CASSPQKGRNQPQHF. CDR3 nucleotides: TGTGCCAGCAGCCCGCAAAAAGGTCGCAATCAGCCCCAGCATTTT. The full variable domain, its missing parts supplied by reference TRBV7-2 and TRBJ1-5, is GAGVSQSPSNKVTEKGKDVELRCDPISGHTALYWYRQSLGQGLEFLIYFQGNSAPDKSGLPSDRFSAERTGGSVSTLTIQRTQQEDSAVYLCASSPQKGRNQPQHFGDGTRLSIL.

This clonotype has more than one count but fewer than ten. CDR3: CASSDPLAGVYEQYF. The CDR3 DNA sequence: TGTGCCAGCAGTGACCCGCTAGCGGGAGTCTACGAGCAGTACTTC. The chain joins TRBV2 to TRBJ2-7; the match to TRBD2 covers 10 bases. The length of the CDR3 is 15 residues. Trimming took 3 bases from V and 3 from J; bases not matched to a gene: 5. The germline CDR1 and CDR2 sequences are SNHLY and FYNNEI.

The chain combines TRBV27 with TRBJ2-5; no clear D. Between the trimmed V and J ends, which lost 8 bases and 5 bases, there was a span of 18 bases. Germline V gene sequence: CDR1 MNHEY, CDR2 SMNVEV (reference sequence). This CDR3 region has 14 residues. CDR3 in DNA: TGTGCCAGCTTCCGACATCATTTTAGGGAGACCCAGTACTTC. It specifies CASFRHHFRETQYF.

V usage is TRBV5-1 and J usage is TRBJ2-2; maybe TRBD2 (6 bases). Germline V gene lookup returns CDR1 SGHRS and CDR2 YFSETQ. The CDR3 consists of 16 residues. V was shortened by 2 bases and J by 2 bases, with 13 bases between the two germline ends. The CDR3 DNA follows: TGCGCCAGCAGCTTTGGAGGGTCAATAAACACCGGGGAGCTGTTTTTT. Translated: CASSFGGSINTGELFF.

The chain couples TRBV6-2 or TRBV6-3 to TRBJ1-1; D remains ambiguous. V lost 6 bases and J 1 base, leaving 9 bases between the germline ends. The CDR3 is 13 residues long. Per germline, CDR1 MNHEY and CDR2 SVGEGT. CDR3 loop: CASRPNRNTEAFF. DNA of the CDR3: TGTGCCAGCAGACCAAACAGGAACACTGAAGCTTTCTTT.

This clonotype was observed a handful of times. The gene calls are TRBV6-2 or TRBV6-3 and TRBJ1-5; the match to TRBD1 covers 7 bases. CDR1 is MNHEY, CDR2 SVGEGT, per germline. J gave up 7 bases and V 2 bases, and 2 bases lay outside the gene matches. This CDR3 is 13 amino acids long. The CDR3 DNA follows: TGTGCCAGCAGTTACCTGGACAGGCAGCCCCAGCATTTT. This translates into CASSYLDRQPQHF.

A few counts support this clonotype. This chain connects TRBV12-3 or TRBV12-4 to TRBJ2-5, with unresolved D. V lost 6 bases, J lost 5 bases, and 10 bases lay in between. The CDR3 has 12 amino acids. This CDR3 reads CASSSLRETQYF. DNA of the CDR3: TGTGCCAGCAGCTCCCTACGGGAGACCCAGTACTTC.

The rearrangement links TRBV5-1 to TRBJ2-7; a possible D gene is TRBD1 (6 bases). With 2 bases removed from V and 4 bases from J, the gap between germline ends came to 16 bases. Germline CDR1 reads SGHRS; CDR2 reads YFSETQ. CDR3 length: 15 amino acids. The CDR3 nucleotides read TGCGCCAGCAGCTTACTACAGGGTAAGGGATACGAGCAGTACTTC. The encoded protein is CASSLLQGKGYEQYF.

This clonotype turned up a few times. The rearrangement links TRBV12-3 or TRBV12-4 to TRBJ2-1, with TRBD2 as a possible D gene (6 bases). Deletions cut 6 bases from V and 4 bases from J, with 13 bases between. This CDR3 spans 14 amino acids. CDR3 nucleotide sequence: TGTGCCAGCAGCTACGCCGGGACTTACAATGAGCAGTTCTTC. Its protein is CASSYAGTYNEQFF.

The genes are TRBV20-1 and TRBJ2-5, with D tentatively TRBD2 (5 bases). The CDR3 loop spans 14 amino acids. V gave up 3 bases and J gave up 1 base, with 12 bases separating them. CDR1 and CDR2 (germline): DFQATT, SNEGSKA (reference sequence). The CDR3 loop is CSASRGTGQETQYF. The CDR3, as DNA: TGCAGTGCTAGTCGGGGAACGGGCCAAGAGACCCAGTACTTC.

The genes are TRBV9 and TRBJ1-4; 8 nucleotides align to TRBD1. CDR3 length equals 17 residues. V lost 0 bases to trimming and J lost 8 bases; unmatched junction nucleotides: 12. The germline V gene has CDR1 SGDLS and CDR2 YYNGEE. The CDR3 reads CASSVGRGTGPAEKLFF. The DNA of the CDR3 is TGTGCCAGCAGCGTAGGCCGAGGGACAGGACCCGCGGAAAAACTGTTTTTT.

This clonotype was found a few times. This sequence joins TRBV6-5 and TRBJ1-1; D unclear. The germline gives CDR1 MNHEY, CDR2 SVGAGI. V was clipped by 2 bases and J by 3 bases, with 10 bases between them. CDR3 size: 14 residues. CDR3 protein: CASSYRSGDTEAFF. As DNA, the CDR3 is TGTGCCAGCAGTTACAGGTCGGGAGACACTGAAGCTTTCTTT.

The chain couples TRBV7-2 to TRBJ2-4, with D tentatively TRBD2 (6 bases). Germline values: CDR1 SGHTA, CDR2 FQGNSA. Trimming shortened V by 4 bases and J by 0 bases, and 13 bases separated the two germline ends. This CDR3 has 16 residues. The CDR3 reads CASSSPGLIAKNIQYF. The CDR3 DNA reads as TGTGCCAGCAGCTCCCCGGGACTGATAGCCAAAAACATTCAGTACTTC.

This clonotype occurred a few times. The chain joins TRBV5-6 to TRBJ1-1; 7 nucleotides line up with TRBD1. The V gene's germline CDR1 is SGHDT and CDR2 YYEEEE. Unmatched junction bases numbered 4, after V lost 4 bases and J lost 4 bases. This CDR3 region has 13 residues. CDR3 in amino acids: CASSGDRVTEAFF. CDR3 DNA: TGTGCCAGCAGCGGTGACAGGGTCACTGAAGCTTTCTTT.

This sequence joins TRBV10-3 and TRBJ1-2; D not resolved. The CDR3 consists of 14 residues. Germline V gene sequence: CDR1 ENHRY, CDR2 SYGVKD. V was clipped by 2 bases and J by 0 bases, with 7 bases between them. The CDR3 nucleotides read TGTGCCATCAGTGAGATTTGGACTAACTATGGCTACACCTTC. Protein: CAISEIWTNYGYTF.

This clonotype was seen more than once but under ten times. V and J are TRBV7-2 and TRBJ2-2, with D unresolved. The CDR3 is 14 amino acids. V was clipped by 4 bases and J by 8 bases, with 14 bases between them. CDR1 and CDR2 from the germline V gene are SGHTA and FQGNSA. The CDR3 DNA reads TGTGCCAGCAGCTCCCCGGTTGAGACGGGGGAGCTGTTTTTT. Protein: CASSSPVETGELFF.

As to this clonotype: One end of the junction is discordant with germline, which a read error may explain. The chain couples TRBV20-1 to TRBJ2-7, with 8 bases lining up with TRBD1. Germline values: CDR1 DFQATT, CDR2 SNEGSKA (reference sequence). This CDR3 spans 17 amino acids. The CDR3 DNA follows: TGCTGTGCTGTTACGACTACCGGGACAGGAATACCCTACGAGCAGTACTTC. Its translation: CCAVTTTGTGIPYEQYF.

The rearrangement joins TRBV20-1 to TRBJ1-5, with D perhaps TRBD1 (6 bases). V lost 1 base to trimming and J lost 4 bases, with 11 bases between them. The CDR3 spans 14 residues. Per germline, CDR1 DFQATT and CDR2 SNEGSKA (reference sequence). As DNA, the CDR3 is TGCAGTGCTAGAGTCGTCCAGGGGAATCAGCCCCAGCATTTT. Translated: CSARVVQGNQPQHF.

Only a few counts were recorded for this clonotype. The gene calls are TRBV6-2 or TRBV6-3 and TRBJ2-1, with 11 nucleotides matching TRBD1. CDR1 is MNHEY and CDR2 is SVGEGT in the germline V gene. V shed 0 bases and J 0 bases; nucleotides not matched to a gene: 16. The CDR3 has 22 amino acids. The CDR3 nucleotides read TGTGCCAGCAGTTACTCGATATGGGACAGGGGGAGTAGCGGGAGCTCCTACAATGAGCAGTTCTTC. Translating it yields CASSYSIWDRGSSGSSYNEQFF.

The chain couples TRBV5-1 to TRBJ1-5; no definite D call. With 1 base removed from V and 1 base from J, the gap between germline ends came to 9 bases. CDR3 length: 15 amino acids. Germline V gene lookup returns CDR1 SGHRS and CDR2 YFSETQ. CDR3 residues: CASSLYPESNQPQHF. In DNA form, the CDR3 reads TGCGCCAGCAGCTTGTACCCGGAAAGCAATCAGCCCCAGCATTTT.

This clonotype occurred a few times. V is TRBV18 and J is TRBJ2-4, with 10 nucleotides matching TRBD1. Unmatched junction bases numbered 9, after V lost 1 base and J lost 3 bases. The V gene's germline CDR1 is KGHSH and CDR2 LQKENI. This CDR3 is 18 amino acids long. The CDR3 region has the DNA TGTGCCAGCTCACCACAAAGAGGGACAGGGGTTGACAAAAACATTCAGTACTTC. Translated, it gives CASSPQRGTGVDKNIQYF. Full variable domain (remainder filled in from reference TRBV18 and TRBJ2-4): NAGVMQNPRHLVRRRGQEARLRCSPMKGHSHVYWYRQLPEEGLKFMVYLQKENIIDESGMPKERFSAEFPKEGPSILRIQQVVRGDSAAYFCASSPQRGTGVDKNIQYFGAGTRLSVL.

This clonotype has only a few counts. The J gene is TRBJ2-1, the V gene TRBV30, with D hard to call. The length of the CDR3 is 13 residues. CDR1 is GTSNPN, CDR2 SVGIG, per germline (reference sequence). Trimming stripped 3 bases from V and 2 bases from J, with 8 bases between. The CDR3 nucleotides are TGTGCCTGGAGGGCCTGGGCCTACAATGAGCAGTTCTTC. Its protein is CAWRAWAYNEQFF.